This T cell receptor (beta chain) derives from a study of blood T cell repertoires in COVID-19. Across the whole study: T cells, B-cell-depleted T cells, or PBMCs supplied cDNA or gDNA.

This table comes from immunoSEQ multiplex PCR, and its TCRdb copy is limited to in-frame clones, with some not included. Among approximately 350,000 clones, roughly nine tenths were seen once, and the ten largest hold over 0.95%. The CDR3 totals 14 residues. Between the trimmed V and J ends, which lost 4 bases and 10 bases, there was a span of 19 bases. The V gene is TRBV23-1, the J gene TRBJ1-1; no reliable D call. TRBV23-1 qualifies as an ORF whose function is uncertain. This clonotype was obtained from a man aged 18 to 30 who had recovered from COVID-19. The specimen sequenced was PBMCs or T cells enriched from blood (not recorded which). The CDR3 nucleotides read TGCGCCAGCAGTCCGGAGGAACCGGCGTATTCAGCTTTCTTT. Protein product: CASSPEEPAYSAFF.